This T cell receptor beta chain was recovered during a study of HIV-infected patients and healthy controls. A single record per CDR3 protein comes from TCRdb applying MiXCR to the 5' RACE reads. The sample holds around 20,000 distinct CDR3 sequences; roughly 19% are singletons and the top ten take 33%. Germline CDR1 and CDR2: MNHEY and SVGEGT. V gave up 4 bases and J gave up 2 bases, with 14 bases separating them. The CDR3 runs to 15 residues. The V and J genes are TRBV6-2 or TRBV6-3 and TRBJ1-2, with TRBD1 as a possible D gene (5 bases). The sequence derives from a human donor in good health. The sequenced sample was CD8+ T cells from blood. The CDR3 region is CASSFLAGGNYGYTF. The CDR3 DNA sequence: TGTGCCAGCAGTTTTTTGGCTGGGGGAAACTATGGCTACACCTTC.